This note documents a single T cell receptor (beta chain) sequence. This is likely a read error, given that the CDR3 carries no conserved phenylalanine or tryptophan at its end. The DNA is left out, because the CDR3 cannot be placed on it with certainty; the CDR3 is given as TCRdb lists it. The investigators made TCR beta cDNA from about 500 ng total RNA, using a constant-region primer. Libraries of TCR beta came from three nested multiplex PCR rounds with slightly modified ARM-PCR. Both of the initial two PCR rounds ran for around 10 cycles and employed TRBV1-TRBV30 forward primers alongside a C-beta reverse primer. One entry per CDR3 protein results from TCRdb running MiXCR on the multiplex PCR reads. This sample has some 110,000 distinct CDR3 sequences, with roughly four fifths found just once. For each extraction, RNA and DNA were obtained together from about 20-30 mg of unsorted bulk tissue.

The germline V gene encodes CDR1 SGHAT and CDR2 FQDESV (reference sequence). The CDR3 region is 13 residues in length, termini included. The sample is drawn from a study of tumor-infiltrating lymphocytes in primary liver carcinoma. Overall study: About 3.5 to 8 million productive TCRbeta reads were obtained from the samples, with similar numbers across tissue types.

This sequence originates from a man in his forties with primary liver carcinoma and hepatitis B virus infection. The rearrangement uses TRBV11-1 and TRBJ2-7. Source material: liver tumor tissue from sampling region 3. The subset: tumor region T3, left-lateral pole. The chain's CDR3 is CASSGKRSYEQYS.